A selection of T cell receptor beta chains follows, all from one sample in a study of cytomegalovirus exposure and HLA in healthy donors. Repertoires were generated with immunoSEQ multiplex PCR, while TCRdb's copy carries only in-frame clones and drops some. The data show some 170,000 clones, approximately 86% seen once. The source material was PBMCs. The receptors were gathered from a man aged 18 to 30 in good health and CMV-seropositive. CDR3s include the opening cysteine and the closing phenylalanine or tryptophan. The D gene is left open where the match is weak. Not all rows give a size; the values are once, few, many and, for expanded clones, a class.

clone_size	v_call	j_call	d_call	cdr3_nt	cdr3_aa
few	TRBV10-3	TRBJ1-1	TRBD1	TGTGCCATCAGTAGTCAGGGGGCGGAGGGTGACACTGAAGCTTTCTTT	CAISSQGAEGDTEAFF
NA	TRBV9	TRBJ2-7	TRBD2	TGTGCCAGCAGCGTAAGCGGGAGTAAGTTGTCTGGCGAGCAGTACTTC	CASSVSGSKLSGEQYF
once	TRBV28	TRBJ2-5	NA	TGTGCCAGCAGTTTCTCCCTGGCCCAAGAGACCCAGTACTTC	CASSFSLAQETQYF
NA	TRBV5-4	TRBJ2-3	NA	TGTGCCAGCAGCCGTACCAACGTTCCGGGGGCAGATACGCAGTATTTT	CASSRTNVPGADTQYF
NA	TRBV5-1	TRBJ2-1	NA	TGCGCCAGCCTGGTGAATAGCGGTGCCAATGAGCAGTTCTTC	CASLVNSGANEQFF
NA	TRBV5-4	TRBJ2-7	TRBD2	TGTGCCAGCAGCTTGGAGCGGGGGGGCTTGGACGAGCAGTACTTC	CASSLERGGLDEQYF
NA	TRBV9	TRBJ1-5	TRBD1	TGTGCCCGCCCGATTGACAGGGACCGGCACGGGCAGCCCCAGCATTTT	CARPIDRDRHGQPQHF
NA	TRBV18	TRBJ2-3	TRBD1	TGTGCCAGCTCACCGCTGGGACAGGGGGCCTTAGATACGCAGTATTTT	CASSPLGQGALDTQYF
once	TRBV6-6	TRBJ1-4	TRBD1	TGTGCCAGCGAGGACCGGACAGGGAGTGAAAAACTGTTTTTT	CASEDRTGSEKLFF
NA	TRBV7-9	TRBJ1-1	NA	TGTGCCAGCAGCTTACAGGGTGACACTGAAGCTTTCTTT	CASSLQGDTEAFF
NA	TRBV6-5	TRBJ2-7	TRBD2	TGTGCCAGCAGTTTTGCCCCCATAGGGGAGGGCTACGAGCAGTACTTC	CASSFAPIGEGYEQYF
once	TRBV7-2	TRBJ2-1	TRBD1	TGTGCCAGCAGCGGACAGGGCACTGGCGTTAATGAGCAGTTCTTC	CASSGQGTGVNEQFF
few	TRBV7-9	TRBJ2-3	NA	TGTGCCAACGCCCGGGGCGGGGTGGCGGATACGCAGTATTTT	CANARGGVADTQYF
NA	TRBV4-3	TRBJ1-2	NA	TGCGCCAGCAGCCAAGATGGAGCGTCTGCGTTACGTGGCTACACCTTC	CASSQDGASALRGYTF
NA	TRBV27	TRBJ1-2	TRBD1	TGTGCCAGCAGTGGGACGGACAGGGCCTATGGCTACACCTTC	CASSGTDRAYGYTF
NA	TRBV30	TRBJ1-4	TRBD1	TGTGCCTGGAGGATACAGGGGTCGGGGGAAAAACTGTTTTTT	CAWRIQGSGEKLFF
NA	TRBV27	TRBJ2-6	NA	TGTGCCAGCAGTTTATTAAGTGTTGTGAGCGGGGCCAACGTCCTGACTTTC	CASSLLSVVSGANVLTF
few	TRBV30	TRBJ2-7	TRBD1	TGTGCCTGGAGTTACGACAGGGGCGACGAGCAGTACTTC	CAWSYDRGDEQYF
NA	TRBV27	TRBJ2-1	TRBD1	TGTGCCAGCAGTCCCACTGGACAGGTGTTTCGCAATGAGCAGTTCTTC	CASSPTGQVFRNEQFF
NA	TRBV9	TRBJ2-2	TRBD1	TGTGCCAGCAGCGTAGGAGGACAGGGGTCCGGGGAGCTGTTTTTT	CASSVGGQGSGELFF
NA	TRBV7-9	TRBJ2-7	NA	TGTGCCAGCAGCTCGGAGTCCTACGAGCAGTACTTC	CASSSESYEQYF
once	TRBV5-1	TRBJ1-2	TRBD1	TGCGCCAGCAGCTTGTCCGACAGGGGAGATGGCTACACCTTC	CASSLSDRGDGYTF
NA	TRBV5-1	TRBJ2-7	TRBD1	TGCGCCAGCAGCTTGAAGACAGGGGTCGCCTCCTACGAGCAGTACTTC	CASSLKTGVASYEQYF
NA	TRBV9	TRBJ2-1	TRBD2	TGTGCCAGCAGCGTTCAGCCGAGCGGGGTCAATGAGCAGTTCTTC	CASSVQPSGVNEQFF
NA	TRBV7-6	TRBJ2-7	NA	TGTGCCAGCAGCTTAGCGTCAGGATTCTACGAGCAGTACTTC	CASSLASGFYEQYF
NA	TRBV28	TRBJ1-1	NA	TGTGCCAGCAGAACCCACGAGGGGGACACTGAAGCTTTCTTT	CASRTHEGDTEAFF
NA	TRBV6-5	TRBJ2-1	NA	TGTGCCAGCAGTTCCCCCGGCGGGGGCGCGGGCAATGAGCAGTTCTTC	CASSSPGGGAGNEQFF
NA	TRBV6-5	TRBJ2-7	NA	TGTGCCAGCAGCCGGGAAAAACTTGTTCCCTACGAGCAGTACTTC	CASSREKLVPYEQYF
few	TRBV5-1	TRBJ1-2	NA	TGCGCCAGCAGCTTGGACAGGGCATATGGCTACACCTTC	CASSLDRAYGYTF
NA	TRBV7-3	TRBJ1-4	TRBD1	TGTGCCAGCAGTTCTAAGGTCCAGGGGGGTTGGGAAAAACTGTTTTTT	CASSSKVQGGWEKLFF
NA	TRBV4-2	TRBJ2-7	TRBD2	TGTGCCAGCAGCCAAGGGTGGGTAGCGGGAGTCGAAGAGCAGTACTTC	CASSQGWVAGVEEQYF
NA	TRBV6-6	TRBJ1-2	NA	TGTGCCAGCAGGTCCCCGGACAGCTATGGCTACACCTTC	CASRSPDSYGYTF
NA	TRBV18	TRBJ2-1	TRBD2	TGTGCCAGCTCACCACTAGCGGGGACTTACAATGAGCAGTTCTTC	CASSPLAGTYNEQFF
NA	TRBV5-1	TRBJ2-3	TRBD2	TGCGCCAGCAGCTTTCTGACTAGCGGCACAGATACGCAGTATTTT	CASSFLTSGTDTQYF
NA	TRBV4-3	TRBJ2-2	NA	TGCGCCAGCAGCCAAGCCGGGGAGGCCGGGGAGCTGTTTTTT	CASSQAGEAGELFF
once	TRBV27	TRBJ2-7	NA	TGTGCCAGCAGTTTATGGGCCGGACAGAGCCACGAGCAGTACTTC	CASSLWAGQSHEQYF
NA	TRBV18	TRBJ1-2	NA	TGTGCCAGCTCACCGGGCCAAATCCTCTATGGCTACACCTTC	CASSPGQILYGYTF
NA	TRBV13	TRBJ2-7	NA	TGTGCCAGCAGCTTAACGGGGATAGACTACGAGCAGTACTTC	CASSLTGIDYEQYF
NA	TRBV7-8	TRBJ2-7	NA	TGTGCCAGCAGTCCAGGACAGCTTTACGAGCAGTACTTC	CASSPGQLYEQYF
NA	TRBV30	TRBJ1-3	TRBD1	TGTGCCTGGAGACCAGGGGGCGCAGGAAACACCATATATTTT	CAWRPGGAGNTIYF